The rows below give T cell receptor beta chains drawn from one sample of a study of regulatory T cells in long-lasting Graves disease. One entry per CDR3 protein, called by TCRdb with MiXCR from the multiplex PCR reads. The sample lists some 230,000 distinct CDR3 sequences, around 16% occurring once. The input for sequencing was peripheral blood mononuclear cells (PBMCs), taken at new diagnosis, from a patient treated with antithyroid drugs. These receptors were taken from a female donor with Graves disease. The CDR3 runs from the conserved cysteine through the conserved F or W. The order of the fields is V gene, CDR3 protein.

V gene: TRBV5-1; CDR3 protein: CASSRTVFSTDTQYF
V gene: TRBV24-1; CDR3 protein: CATSDDDHQPQHF
V gene: TRBV2; CDR3 protein: CASSAHLAGNTGELFF
V gene: TRBV11-3; CDR3 protein: CASSEGSSYEQYF
V gene: TRBV20-1; CDR3 protein: CSARDLIKLATNEKLFF
V gene: TRBV6-2/TRBV6-3; CDR3 protein: CASSYSTGGYEQYF
V gene: TRBV20-1; CDR3 protein: CSARVVSGDYGYTF
V gene: TRBV2; CDR3 protein: CASSERSGHFSPLHF
V gene: TRBV11-3; CDR3 protein: CASSLIRAGTGELFF
V gene: TRBV28; CDR3 protein: CASSLFGLRGEGEQYF
V gene: TRBV12-3/TRBV12-4; CDR3 protein: CASSFQTGPIEAFF
V gene: TRBV7-9; CDR3 protein: CASSRTTNYEQYF
V gene: TRBV6-1; CDR3 protein: CASSGAGDTDTQYF
V gene: TRBV27; CDR3 protein: CASSLQSYSDTQYF
V gene: TRBV2; CDR3 protein: CASGLAGGPVSYNEQFF
V gene: TRBV2; CDR3 protein: CASSDRGADTEAFF
V gene: TRBV7-9; CDR3 protein: CASSSDRERGNEQFF
V gene: TRBV3-1; CDR3 protein: CASSQDPDPSFGELFF
V gene: TRBV9; CDR3 protein: CASSVLSGSNTGELFF
V gene: TRBV6-5; CDR3 protein: CASSYRFASRGYTF
V gene: TRBV3-2; CDR3 protein: CASSQLRGVASYEQYF
V gene: TRBV12-3/TRBV12-4; CDR3 protein: CASRLKGLHSPLHF
V gene: TRBV6-1; CDR3 protein: CASSEWGQGSSETQYF
V gene: TRBV12-3/TRBV12-4; CDR3 protein: CASSLGRAAREQFF
V gene: TRBV6-2/TRBV6-3; CDR3 protein: CASSYPRGSSYEQYF
V gene: TRBV20-1; CDR3 protein: CSARGQGDDEQFF
V gene: TRBV7-9; CDR3 protein: CASSLLAGGYEQYF
V gene: TRBV24-1; CDR3 protein: CATSDFATSSYNEQFF
V gene: TRBV3-1; CDR3 protein: CASSPGGGYTEAFF
V gene: TRBV2; CDR3 protein: CASSDWGAVQETQYF
V gene: TRBV4-1; CDR3 protein: CASSQDLQGNTGELFF
V gene: TRBV28; CDR3 protein: CASRRSGANVLTF
V gene: TRBV27; CDR3 protein: CASSPADRHTGELFF
V gene: TRBV19; CDR3 protein: CASSMQGFYEQYF
V gene: TRBV12-3/TRBV12-4; CDR3 protein: CASSTGTGATQPQHF
V gene: TRBV3-1; CDR3 protein: CASSQGTSGTSEQYF
V gene: TRBV9; CDR3 protein: CASSVEPRETQYF
V gene: TRBV7-2; CDR3 protein: CASSSRQGNTGELFF
V gene: TRBV18; CDR3 protein: CASFQDRGRDNEQFF
V gene: TRBV27; CDR3 protein: CASSFGTTEQYF